This T cell receptor beta chain was sequenced in a study of patients and donors after allogeneic stem cell transplantation. Per the germline V gene, CDR1 is SNHLY and CDR2 is FYNNEI. The length of the CDR3 is 16 residues. V lost 2 bases and J 0 bases, leaving 13 bases between the germline ends. TCRdb reprocessed the RT-PCR reads with MiXCR, giving one entry per CDR3 protein. In the table there are about a million distinct CDR3 sequences, roughly 17% of which are singletons. This clonotype originated in a human donor who was either an allogeneic HSCT recipient or a stem cell or donor lymphocyte infusion donor (not recorded which). It is not recorded whose cells these are; they may come from a transplant donor. The sequencing sample was made of blood, either unsorted or a sorted T cell fraction (not recorded which). This chain links TRBV2 with TRBJ1-1; D gene unclear. The CDR3 DNA follows: TGTGCCAGCAGTGAATTGCAGACCGACATGAACACTGAAGCTTTCTTT. It yields the protein CASSELQTDMNTEAFF.